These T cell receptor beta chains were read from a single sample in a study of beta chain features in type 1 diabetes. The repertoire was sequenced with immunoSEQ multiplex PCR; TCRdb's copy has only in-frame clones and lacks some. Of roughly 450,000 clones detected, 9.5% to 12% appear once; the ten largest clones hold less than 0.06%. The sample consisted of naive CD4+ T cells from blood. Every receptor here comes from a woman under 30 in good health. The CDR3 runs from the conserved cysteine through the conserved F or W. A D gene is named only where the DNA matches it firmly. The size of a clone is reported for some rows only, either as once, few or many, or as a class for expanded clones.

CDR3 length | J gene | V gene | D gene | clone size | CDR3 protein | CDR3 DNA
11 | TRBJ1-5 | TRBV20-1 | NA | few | CSAKGGQPQHF | TGCAGTGCGAAGGGGGGTCAGCCCCAGCATTTT
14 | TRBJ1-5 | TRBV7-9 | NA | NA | CASSYSGGNHPQHF | TGTGCCAGCAGCTATTCCGGGGGCAATCACCCCCAGCATTTT
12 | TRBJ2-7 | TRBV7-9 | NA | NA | CASSLSIGEQYF | TGTGCCAGCAGCTTAAGTATAGGTGAGCAGTACTTC
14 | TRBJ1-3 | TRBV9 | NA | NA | CASSFADSGNTIYF | TGTGCCAGCTCCTTTGCGGACTCTGGAAACACCATATATTTT
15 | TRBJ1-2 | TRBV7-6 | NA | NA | CASSLGPSGDYGYTF | TGTGCCAGCAGCTTAGGTCCTTCGGGGGACTATGGCTACACCTTC
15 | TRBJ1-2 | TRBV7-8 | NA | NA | CASSTQGMGENGYTF | TGTGCCAGCAGCACCCAAGGGATGGGGGAGAATGGCTACACCTTC
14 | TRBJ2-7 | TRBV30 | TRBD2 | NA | CAWSGLAGGTLRNF | TGTGCCTGGAGTGGGCTAGCGGGAGGCACCCTAAGGAACTTC
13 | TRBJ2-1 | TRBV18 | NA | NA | CASSPPSFNEQFF | TGTGCCAGCTCACCTCCCTCCTTCAATGAGCAGTTCTTC
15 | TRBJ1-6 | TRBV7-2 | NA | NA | CASSLEFAPNSPLHF | TGTGCCAGCAGCTTAGAGTTTGCGCCAAATTCACCCCTCCACTTT
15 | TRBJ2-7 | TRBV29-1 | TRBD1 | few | CSVIRTGGNSYEQYF | TGCAGCGTTATTAGGACAGGGGGTAATTCCTACGAGCAGTACTTC
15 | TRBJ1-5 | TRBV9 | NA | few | CASSAHSGTNQPQHF | TGTGCCAGCAGCGCGCATTCAGGGACTAATCAGCCCCAGCATTTT
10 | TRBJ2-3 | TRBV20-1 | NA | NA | CSAALHTQYF | TGCAGTGCTGCGCTGCATACGCAGTATTTT
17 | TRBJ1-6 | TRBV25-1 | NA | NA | CASSASRGSSYNSPLHF | TGTGCCAGCAGTGCCTCCAGGGGCAGCTCCTATAATTCACCCCTCCACTTT
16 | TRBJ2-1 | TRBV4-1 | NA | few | CASSQGRQSSYNEQFF | TGCGCCAGCAGCCAAGGAAGACAAAGCTCCTACAATGAGCAGTTCTTC
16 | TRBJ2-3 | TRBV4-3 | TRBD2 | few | CASTKRLAGGEDTQYF | TGCGCCAGCACAAAGAGACTAGCGGGGGGAGAGGATACGCAGTATTTT
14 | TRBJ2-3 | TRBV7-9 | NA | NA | CASSPRTITDTQYF | TGTGCCAGCAGCCCCCGAACCATCACAGATACGCAGTATTTT
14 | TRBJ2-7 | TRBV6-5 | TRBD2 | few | CASSLAGGPSEQYF | TGTGCCAGCAGCCTAGCGGGAGGGCCGAGCGAGCAGTACTTC
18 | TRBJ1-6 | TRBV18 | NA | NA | CASSPIAAASSYNSPLHF | TGTGCCAGCTCACCCATTGCGGCAGCAAGCTCCTATAATTCACCCCTCCACTTT
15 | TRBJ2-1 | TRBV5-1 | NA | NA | CASSAPGTIYNEQFF | TGCGCCAGCAGCGCACCCGGGACCATCTACAATGAGCAGTTCTTC
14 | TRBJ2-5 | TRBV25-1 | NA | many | CASSVAGATETQYF | TGTGCCAGCAGTGTGGCAGGGGCGACGGAGACCCAGTACTTC
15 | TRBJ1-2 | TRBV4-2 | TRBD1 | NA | CASSQGPQGVYGYTF | TGTGCCAGCAGCCAAGGGCCACAGGGGGTCTATGGCTACACCTTC
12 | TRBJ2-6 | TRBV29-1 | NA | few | CSVRAGANVLTF | TGCAGCGTACGGGCTGGGGCCAACGTCCTGACTTTC
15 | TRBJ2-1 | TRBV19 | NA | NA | CASSIGNGIYNEQFF | TGTGCCAGTAGTATCGGAAACGGCATCTACAATGAGCAGTTCTTC
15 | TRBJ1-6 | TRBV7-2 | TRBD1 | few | CASSLGTGGGSPLHF | TGTGCCAGCAGCTTGGGGACAGGAGGAGGCTCACCCCTCCACTTT
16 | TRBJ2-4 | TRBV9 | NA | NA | CASSVGDRVPRDIQYF | TGTGCCAGCAGCGTAGGGGACCGGGTCCCTAGGGACATTCAGTACTTC
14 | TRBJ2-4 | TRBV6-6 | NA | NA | CASSYAGRNNIQYF | TGTGCCAGCAGTTACGCCGGCAGGAATAACATTCAGTACTTC
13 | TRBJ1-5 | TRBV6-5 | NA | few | CASSRTGVEPQHF | TGTGCCAGCAGTCGTACGGGGGTCGAGCCCCAGCATTTT
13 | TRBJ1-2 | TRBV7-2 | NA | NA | CASSADGYYGYTF | TGTGCCAGCAGCGCGGACGGATACTATGGCTACACCTTC